The 14 T cell receptor beta chains given below trace back to one sample, sequenced in a study of blood T cell repertoires in COVID-19. The method was immunoSEQ multiplex PCR; TCRdb's version includes in-frame clones alone and lacks a portion of them. The sample lists tens of thousands of clones, around 90% occurring once. The sample consisted of peripheral blood. The source is a man aged 25 to 45 with acute or convalescent COVID-19.

The chain links TRBV7-8 to TRBJ2-7, with D hard to call. Germline CDR1 is SGHVS and CDR2 is FQNEAQ. This CDR3 spans 14 amino acids. The germline V and J ends were trimmed by 4 bases and 2 bases, with 12 bases remaining between them. In DNA, the CDR3 is TGTGCCAGCAGCTCCCAGGTCACAACCTACGAGCAGTACTTC. Encoded protein: CASSSQVTTYEQYF.

The chain joins TRBV19 to TRBJ1-5; TRBD1 might be the D (6 bases). V was cut by 3 bases and J by 6 bases, with 18 bases left in between. Germline CDR1 reads LNHDA; CDR2 reads SQIVND (reference sequence). The length of the CDR3 is 16 residues. The CDR3 nucleotides read TGTGCCAGTAGTATGGGTTCCAGGGGCATTGTTCAGCCCCAGCATTTT. Translated: CASSMGSRGIVQPQHF.

The rearrangement uses TRBV27 and TRBJ2-1; 7 bases match TRBD2. V shed 3 bases and J 1 base; nucleotides not matched to a gene: 0. Per the germline V gene, CDR1 is MNHEY and CDR2 is SMNVEV (reference sequence). This CDR3 has 14 residues. DNA for the CDR3: TGTGCCAGCAGTTTGGGGGGGTCCTACAATGAGCAGTTCTTC. It yields the protein CASSLGGSYNEQFF.

This clone appeared once. The chain uses TRBV27 and TRBJ1-6; 7 bases map to TRBD1. Per the germline V gene, CDR1 is MNHEY and CDR2 is SMNVEV (reference sequence). With V trimmed by 3 bases and J by 9 bases, 17 bases remained unmatched. The CDR3 has 18 residues. The CDR3 here is CASSFAISAGGNRSPLHF. Written as DNA, the CDR3 is TGTGCCAGCAGTTTTGCGATATCGGCAGGGGGTAATCGTTCACCCCTCCACTTT.

The V gene is TRBV5-6, the J gene TRBJ2-2, with D possibly being TRBD2 (6 bases). The V end was cut by 5 bases, the J end by 7 bases, with 21 bases between. The CDR3 totals 16 residues. The germline V gene encodes CDR1 SGHDT and CDR2 YYEEEE. The CDR3 sequence: CASRFSGAGEFGELFF. In nucleotides, the CDR3 is TGTGCCAGCAGGTTTAGCGGAGCCGGGGAGTTCGGGGAGCTGTTTTTT.

This clone was seen more than once but under ten times. The chain couples TRBV9 to TRBJ2-1, with 11 nucleotides matching TRBD2. In germline, CDR1 is SGDLS, CDR2 YYNGEE. V dropped 1 base and J dropped 5; count of bases not matched to a gene: 8. This CDR3 comprises 17 residues. Written as DNA, the CDR3 is TGTGCCAGCAGCGTACAAAGAGGGACTAGCGGAGACAATGAGCAGTTCTTC. Translation: CASSVQRGTSGDNEQFF.

The chain joins TRBV5-6 to TRBJ2-1; 9 nucleotides line up with TRBD2. The germline CDR1 and CDR2 sequences are SGHDT and YYEEEE. The V and J ends lost 5 bases and 4 bases, in that order; junction bases with no gene match: 4. The CDR3 spans 14 residues. CDR3 nucleotides: TGTGCCAGCAGATGGACTAGCGATTACAATGAGCAGTTCTTC. Its protein is CASRWTSDYNEQFF.

The chain carries TRBV10-3 and TRBJ2-1; the match to TRBD1 covers 7 bases. The V gene end was trimmed by 6 bases and the J gene end by 4 bases; junction bases not matched to a gene: 6. CDR1 and CDR2 (germline): ENHRY, SYGVKD. CDR3 size: 14 residues. CDR3 protein: CAIRETGNYNEQFF. DNA for the CDR3: TGTGCCATCAGGGAGACAGGGAATTACAATGAGCAGTTCTTC.

V and J are TRBV23-1 and TRBJ2-7; D is uncertain. TRBV23-1 belongs to the ORF category, with a function that is uncertain. The CDR3 runs to 11 residues. V shed 0 bases and J shed 7 bases, with 4 bases lying between them. CDR3 DNA sequence: TGCGCCAGCAGTCAATCTATGGAGCAGTACTTC. Amino acid sequence: CASSQSMEQYF.

The chain recombines TRBV14 with TRBJ2-1, with 12 bases aligning to TRBD2. The CDR3 extends over 15 amino acids. V lost 2 bases to trimming and J lost 10 bases; unmatched junction nucleotides: 6. CDR1 and CDR2 from the germline V gene are SGHDN and FVKESK. The CDR3 sequence: CASSQLAGGPGEQFF. The CDR3 DNA is TGTGCCAGCAGCCAACTAGCGGGAGGGCCGGGGGAGCAGTTCTTC.

Notes on this clone: A junction end diverges from the germline sequence, so it may reflect a read error. The chain couples TRBV7-2 to TRBJ1-1; D remains unclear. This CDR3 spans 14 amino acids. Per germline, CDR1 SGHTA and CDR2 FQGNSA. CDR3 residues: CASSVARRNTEAFF. Written as DNA, the CDR3 is TGTGCCAGCAGCGTAGCCAGGCGGAACACTGAAGCTTTCTTT.

Remarks on this clone: Other DNA sequences from this sample encode an identical CDR3 as well. This sequence joins TRBV18 and TRBJ2-3; no clear D. Deletions cut 0 bases from V and 6 bases from J, with 4 bases between. Germline CDR1 KGHSH, CDR2 LQKENI. CDR3 size: 12 residues. This CDR3 reads CASSPPGDTQYF. The CDR3 DNA is TGTGCCAGCTCACCACCCGGGGATACGCAGTATTTT.

This chain links TRBV27 with TRBJ2-2; a weak D match, TRBD1 (6 bases). The germline V gene has CDR1 MNHEY and CDR2 SMNVEV (reference sequence). The CDR3 consists of 14 residues. V lost 6 bases and J lost 5, with 13 bases in between. The CDR3, as DNA: TGTGCCAGCAGATACCCTACAGGGACCGGGGAGCTGTTTTTT. It specifies CASRYPTGTGELFF.

The rearrangement uses TRBV6-2 or TRBV6-3 and TRBJ1-5, with D unresolved. Trimming took 5 bases from V and 10 from J, leaving 18 bases between them. This CDR3 is 14 amino acids long. Germline V gene sequence: CDR1 MNHEY, CDR2 SVGEGT. This CDR3 reads CASSTPGLRDPQHF. In nucleotides, the CDR3 is TGTGCCAGCAGTACCCCAGGTCTTCGGGATCCCCAGCATTTT.